This TCR beta chain was recorded in a study of cytomegalovirus exposure and HLA in healthy donors. The study, taken as a whole, reports: Roughly uniform depth of sequencing across donors was assumed in presence/absence analyses. Researchers left out some V segments, among them TRBV6-2 and TRBV6-3, as indistinguishable. Reports indicate that TCR beta sequences accurately predicted the HLA-A and HLA-B alleles of most subjects.

About this clone: Its antigen remains unknown.

This CDR3 spans 15 amino acids. V was pared by 4 bases and J by 0 bases, with 12 bases between. CDR1 and CDR2 from the germline V gene are SQVTM and ANQGSEA. Though probably carrying unrecorded immune exposures, donors were nominally healthy at sampling. The PCR made use of 60 Vbeta and 13 Jbeta primers. Repertoires were generated with immunoSEQ multiplex PCR, while TCRdb's copy carries only in-frame clones and drops some. Of approximately 74,000 clones in the sample, 75% were seen once. The material sequenced was PBMCs. The sequence was collected from a man aged 55 to 70 in good health and CMV-seropositive. This chain connects TRBV29-1 to TRBJ2-2; D unresolved. In DNA, the CDR3 is TGCAGCGTTGCGGAGACGACTCCGAACACCGGGGAGCTGTTTTTT. Its translation: CSVAETTPNTGELFF.